This is a list of T cell receptor beta chains from one sample in a study of CD8+ T cells in alopecia areata. The table came from immunoSEQ multiplex PCR; TCRdb's copy has only in-frame clones and leaves some out. The table lists 130,000 to 150,000 clones, approximately 50% of them singletons. The material was CD4+ T cells sorted from blood, obtained at week 0. The receptors stem from a human donor with alopecia areata. Each CDR3 is given with its conserved first and last residue. D genes are given only for firm matches. Size is omitted from some rows. Given values are once, few, many or a class for expanded clones.

D gene: NA
clone size: few
J gene: TRBJ1-1
V gene: TRBV29-1
CDR3 protein: CSAGFRNTEAFF
CDR3 DNA: TGCAGCGCTGGATTTCGGAACACTGAAGCTTTCTTT

D gene: TRBD1
clone size: NA
J gene: TRBJ2-7
V gene: TRBV4-1
CDR3 protein: CASSRNRDRGYEQYF
CDR3 DNA: TGCGCCAGCAGCCGGAACCGGGACAGGGGGTACGAGCAGTACTTC

D gene: TRBD1
clone size: few
J gene: TRBJ1-2
V gene: TRBV19
CDR3 protein: CASGDPDREYGYTF
CDR3 DNA: TGTGCCAGTGGCGACCCGGACAGGGAGTATGGCTACACCTTC

D gene: TRBD1
clone size: NA
J gene: TRBJ2-7
V gene: TRBV5-1
CDR3 protein: CASSGWTGTYEQYF
CDR3 DNA: TGCGCCAGCAGCGGATGGACAGGGACCTACGAGCAGTACTTC

D gene: NA
clone size: few
J gene: TRBJ1-1
V gene: TRBV7-2
CDR3 protein: CASSRHRDTEAFF
CDR3 DNA: TGTGCCAGCAGCCGACACAGAGACACTGAAGCTTTCTTT

D gene: TRBD1
clone size: few
J gene: TRBJ2-1
V gene: TRBV29-1
CDR3 protein: CSAGTGWEQFF
CDR3 DNA: TGCAGCGCCGGGACAGGGTGGGAGCAGTTCTTC

D gene: TRBD2
clone size: NA
J gene: TRBJ2-6
V gene: TRBV28
CDR3 protein: CASSPRAGGHSGANVLTF
CDR3 DNA: TGTGCCAGCAGCCCAAGAGCGGGAGGACACTCTGGGGCCAACGTCCTGACTTTC

D gene: NA
clone size: NA
J gene: TRBJ2-5
V gene: TRBV7-8
CDR3 protein: CASSFYWAGPAGTQYF
CDR3 DNA: TGTGCCAGCAGCTTCTATTGGGCAGGGCCGGCGGGGACCCAGTACTTC

D gene: TRBD2
clone size: NA
J gene: TRBJ2-2
V gene: TRBV2
CDR3 protein: CASSAASGRGTGELFF
CDR3 DNA: TGTGCCAGCAGTGCGGCTAGCGGGAGGGGGACCGGGGAGCTGTTTTTT

D gene: NA
clone size: NA
J gene: TRBJ2-7
V gene: TRBV30
CDR3 protein: CAWSGGGSINEQYF
CDR3 DNA: TGTGCCTGGAGTGGCGGTGGGAGTATTAACGAGCAGTACTTC

D gene: TRBD1
clone size: few
J gene: TRBJ2-1
V gene: TRBV15
CDR3 protein: CATSRGGTGGDEQFF
CDR3 DNA: TGTGCCACCAGCAGAGGCGGGACAGGGGGCGATGAGCAGTTCTTC

D gene: TRBD1
clone size: NA
J gene: TRBJ2-5
V gene: TRBV5-1
CDR3 protein: CASSPQGVETQYF
CDR3 DNA: TGCGCCAGCAGCCCACAGGGGGTTGAGACCCAGTACTTC

D gene: TRBD2
clone size: NA
J gene: TRBJ2-7
V gene: TRBV27
CDR3 protein: CASSLFRLAAHEQYF
CDR3 DNA: TGTGCCAGCAGTTTATTCCGGCTAGCGGCTCACGAGCAGTACTTC

D gene: NA
clone size: NA
J gene: TRBJ2-3
V gene: TRBV4-2
CDR3 protein: CASSETTSIVVDTQYF
CDR3 DNA: TGTGCCAGCAGCGAGACCACTAGTATAGTTGTAGATACGCAGTATTTT

D gene: NA
clone size: NA
J gene: TRBJ2-3
V gene: TRBV9
CDR3 protein: CASSRLTSDTQYF
CDR3 DNA: TGTGCCTCATCGCGGCTGACCAGTGATACGCAGTATTTT

D gene: NA
clone size: few
J gene: TRBJ1-6
V gene: TRBV2
CDR3 protein: CASSAGFNSPLHF
CDR3 DNA: TGTGCCAGCAGTGCGGGGTTCAATTCACCCCTCCACTTT

D gene: TRBD2
clone size: few
J gene: TRBJ2-1
V gene: TRBV5-1
CDR3 protein: CASSAVLAGGMDEQFF
CDR3 DNA: TGCGCCAGCAGCGCCGTACTAGCGGGAGGCATGGATGAGCAGTTCTTC

D gene: TRBD2
clone size: few
J gene: TRBJ2-7
V gene: TRBV20-1
CDR3 protein: CSATFETSATF
CDR3 DNA: TGCAGTGCCACCTTCGAAACTAGCGCGACCTTC

D gene: TRBD1
clone size: NA
J gene: TRBJ1-5
V gene: TRBV5-6
CDR3 protein: CASSFWDRGYQPQHF
CDR3 DNA: TGTGCCAGCAGCTTCTGGGACAGGGGGTATCAGCCCCAGCATTTT

D gene: NA
clone size: NA
J gene: TRBJ1-5
V gene: TRBV7-8
CDR3 protein: CASSAKPGSSNQPQHF
CDR3 DNA: TGTGCCAGCAGCGCCAAGCCAGGGAGCAGCAATCAGCCCCAGCATTTT

D gene: TRBD2
clone size: NA
J gene: TRBJ2-1
V gene: TRBV29-1
CDR3 protein: CSVAKTSWTSGGNEQFF
CDR3 DNA: TGCAGCGTTGCTAAGACCTCATGGACTAGCGGGGGCAATGAGCAGTTCTTC

D gene: TRBD1
clone size: NA
J gene: TRBJ1-1
V gene: TRBV5-1
CDR3 protein: CASKIGGEAFF
CDR3 DNA: TGCGCCAGCAAGATAGGGGGCGAAGCTTTCTTT

D gene: NA
clone size: few
J gene: TRBJ2-2
V gene: TRBV15
CDR3 protein: CATSRDNLGVTGELFF
CDR3 DNA: TGTGCCACCAGCAGAGATAATCTAGGCGTTACCGGGGAGCTGTTTTTT

D gene: TRBD2
clone size: NA
J gene: TRBJ2-3
V gene: TRBV5-1
CDR3 protein: CASTPTPAGGTDTQYF
CDR3 DNA: TGCGCCAGCACCCCGACCCCCGCGGGGGGCACAGATACGCAGTATTTT

D gene: TRBD2
clone size: few
J gene: TRBJ2-1
V gene: TRBV7-7
CDR3 protein: CASSLGLAGMNEQFF
CDR3 DNA: TGTGCCAGCAGCCTGGGACTAGCGGGAATGAATGAGCAGTTCTTC

D gene: NA
clone size: NA
J gene: TRBJ1-4
V gene: TRBV25-1
CDR3 protein: CASSVAAGTNEKLFF
CDR3 DNA: TGTGCCAGCAGTGTCGCCGCGGGAACTAATGAAAAACTGTTTTTT

D gene: TRBD1
clone size: NA
J gene: TRBJ2-5
V gene: TRBV27
CDR3 protein: CASSSQRQGNKETQYF
CDR3 DNA: TGTGCCAGCAGTTCGCAACGACAGGGAAACAAAGAGACCCAGTACTTC

D gene: NA
clone size: NA
J gene: TRBJ2-7
V gene: TRBV18
CDR3 protein: CASSPPGLNPAYEQYF
CDR3 DNA: TGTGCCAGCTCACCACCCGGACTGAACCCTGCCTACGAGCAGTACTTC

D gene: TRBD1
clone size: few
J gene: TRBJ1-2
V gene: TRBV27
CDR3 protein: CASSLDRARGGYTF
CDR3 DNA: TGTGCCAGCAGCCTTGACAGGGCCAGGGGTGGCTACACCTTC